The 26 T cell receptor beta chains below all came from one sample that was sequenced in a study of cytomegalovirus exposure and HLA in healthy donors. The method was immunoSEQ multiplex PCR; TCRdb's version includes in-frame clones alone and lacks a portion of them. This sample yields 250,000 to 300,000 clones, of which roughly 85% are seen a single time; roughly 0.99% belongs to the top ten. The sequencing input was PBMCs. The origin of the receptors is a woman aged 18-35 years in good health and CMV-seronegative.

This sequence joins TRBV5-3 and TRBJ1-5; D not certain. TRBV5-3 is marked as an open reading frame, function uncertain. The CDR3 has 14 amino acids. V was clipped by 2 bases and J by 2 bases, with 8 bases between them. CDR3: CARSLLQGNQPQHF. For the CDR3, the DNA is TGTGCCAGAAGCTTACTCCAGGGCAATCAGCCCCAGCATTTT.

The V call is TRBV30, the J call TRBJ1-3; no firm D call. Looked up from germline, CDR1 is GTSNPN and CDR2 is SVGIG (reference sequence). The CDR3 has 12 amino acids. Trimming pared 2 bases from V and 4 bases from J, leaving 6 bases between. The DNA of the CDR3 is TGTGCCTGGAGTCACAGCGGAAACACCATATATTTT. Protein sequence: CAWSHSGNTIYF. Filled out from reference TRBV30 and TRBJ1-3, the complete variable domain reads SQTIHQWPATLVQPVGSPLSLECTVEGTSNPNLYWYRQAAGRGLQLLFYSVGIGQISSEVPQNLSASRPQDRQFILSSKKLLLSDSGFYLCAWSHSGNTIYFGEGSWLTVV.

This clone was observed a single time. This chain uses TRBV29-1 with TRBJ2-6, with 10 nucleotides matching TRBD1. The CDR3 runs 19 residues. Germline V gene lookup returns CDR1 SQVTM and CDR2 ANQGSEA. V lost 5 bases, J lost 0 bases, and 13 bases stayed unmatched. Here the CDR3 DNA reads TGCAGCGTTAGAGGACAGGGGGGGACCTCGCTCTCTGGGGCCAACGTCCTGACTTTC. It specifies CSVRGQGGTSLSGANVLTF.

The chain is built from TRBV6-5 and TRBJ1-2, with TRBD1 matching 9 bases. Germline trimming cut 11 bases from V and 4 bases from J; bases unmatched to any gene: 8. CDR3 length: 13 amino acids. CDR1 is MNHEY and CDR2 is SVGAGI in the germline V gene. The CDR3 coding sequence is TGTGCCTCCTACAGGGGGCTTGGCTATGGCTACACCTTC. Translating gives CASYRGLGYGYTF.

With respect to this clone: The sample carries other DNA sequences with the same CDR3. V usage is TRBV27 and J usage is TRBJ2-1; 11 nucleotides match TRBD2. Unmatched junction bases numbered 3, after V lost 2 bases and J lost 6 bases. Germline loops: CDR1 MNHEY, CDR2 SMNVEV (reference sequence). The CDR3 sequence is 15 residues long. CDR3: CASSLGTSGGNEQFF. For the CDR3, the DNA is TGTGCCAGCAGTTTAGGGACTAGCGGAGGCAATGAGCAGTTCTTC.

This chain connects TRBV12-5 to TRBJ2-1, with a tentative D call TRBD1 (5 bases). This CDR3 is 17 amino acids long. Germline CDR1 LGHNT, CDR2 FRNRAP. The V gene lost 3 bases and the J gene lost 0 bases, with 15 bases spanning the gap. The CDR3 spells CASGLAGIISSYNEQFF. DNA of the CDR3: TGTGCTAGTGGTTTAGCAGGGATAATTAGCTCCTACAATGAGCAGTTCTTC.

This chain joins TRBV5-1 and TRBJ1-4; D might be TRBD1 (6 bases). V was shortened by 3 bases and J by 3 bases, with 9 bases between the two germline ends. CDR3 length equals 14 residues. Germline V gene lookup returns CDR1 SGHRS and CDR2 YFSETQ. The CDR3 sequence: CASSSGDPNEKLFF. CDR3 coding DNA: TGCGCCAGCAGCTCAGGGGATCCTAATGAAAAACTGTTTTTT.

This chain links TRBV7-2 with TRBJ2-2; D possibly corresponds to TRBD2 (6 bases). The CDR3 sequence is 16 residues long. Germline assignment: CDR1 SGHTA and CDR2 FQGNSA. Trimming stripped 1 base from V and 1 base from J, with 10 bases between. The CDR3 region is CASSLVDSGNTGELFF. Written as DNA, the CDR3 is TGTGCCAGCAGCTTAGTTGATAGCGGGAACACCGGGGAGCTGTTTTTT.

The CDR3 DNA follows: TGTGCCAGCAGCTTAGGCGCTAGCGGGAGTTACGAGCAGTACTTC. This codes for CASSLGASGSYEQYF. The chain has TRBV13 and TRBJ2-7; 10 positions match TRBD2. Trimming removed 0 bases from V and 4 bases from J; junction bases left unmatched: 3. The CDR3 loop spans 15 amino acids. Germline lookup yields CDR1 PRHDT and CDR2 FYEKMQ (reference sequence).

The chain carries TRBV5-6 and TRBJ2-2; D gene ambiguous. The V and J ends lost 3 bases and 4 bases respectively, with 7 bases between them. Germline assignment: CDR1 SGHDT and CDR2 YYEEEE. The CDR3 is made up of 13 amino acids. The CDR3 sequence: CASSSISTGELFF. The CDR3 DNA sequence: TGTGCCAGCAGCTCTATTAGCACCGGGGAGCTGTTTTTT.

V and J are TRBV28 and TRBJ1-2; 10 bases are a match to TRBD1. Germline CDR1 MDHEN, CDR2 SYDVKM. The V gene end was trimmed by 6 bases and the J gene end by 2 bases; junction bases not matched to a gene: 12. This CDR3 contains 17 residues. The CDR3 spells CASRLPGQGPRNYGYTF. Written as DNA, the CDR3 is TGTGCCAGCAGGCTCCCGGGACAGGGGCCCCGCAACTATGGCTACACCTTC.

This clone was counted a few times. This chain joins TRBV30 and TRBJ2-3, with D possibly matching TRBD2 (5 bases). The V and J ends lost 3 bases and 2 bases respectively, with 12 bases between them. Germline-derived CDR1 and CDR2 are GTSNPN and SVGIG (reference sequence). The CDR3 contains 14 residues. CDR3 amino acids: CAWRTGSVTDTQYF. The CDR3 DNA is TGTGCCTGGAGGACTGGGAGCGTCACAGATACGCAGTATTTT.

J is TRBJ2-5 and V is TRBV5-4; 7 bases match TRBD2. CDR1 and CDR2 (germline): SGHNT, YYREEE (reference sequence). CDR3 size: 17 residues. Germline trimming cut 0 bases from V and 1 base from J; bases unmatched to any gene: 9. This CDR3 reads CASSLADGGRGQETQYF. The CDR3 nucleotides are TGTGCCAGCAGCTTGGCCGACGGCGGGAGAGGCCAAGAGACCCAGTACTTC. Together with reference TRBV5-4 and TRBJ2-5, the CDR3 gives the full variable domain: ETGVTQSPTHLIKTRGQQVTLRCSSQSGHNTVSWYQQALGQGPQFIFQYYREEENGRGNFPPRFSGLQFPNYSSELNVNALELDDSALYLCASSLADGGRGQETQYFGPGTRLLVL.

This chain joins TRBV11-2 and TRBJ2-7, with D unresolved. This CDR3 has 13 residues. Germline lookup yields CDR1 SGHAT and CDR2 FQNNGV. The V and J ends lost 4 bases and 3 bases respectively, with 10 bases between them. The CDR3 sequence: CASSSITGYEQYF. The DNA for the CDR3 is TGTGCCAGCAGCTCAATCACGGGCTACGAGCAGTACTTC. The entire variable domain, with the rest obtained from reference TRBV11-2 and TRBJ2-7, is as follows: EAGVAQSPRYKIIEKRQSVAFWCNPISGHATLYWYQQILGQGPKLLIQFQNNGVVDDSQLPKDRFSAERLKGVDSTLKIQPAKLEDSAVYLCASSSITGYEQYFGPGTRLTVT.

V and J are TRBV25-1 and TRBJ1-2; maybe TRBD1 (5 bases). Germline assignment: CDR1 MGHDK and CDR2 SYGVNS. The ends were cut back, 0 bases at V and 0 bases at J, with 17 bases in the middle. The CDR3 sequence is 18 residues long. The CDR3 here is CASSEYLAGVVANYGYTF. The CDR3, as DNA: TGTGCCAGCAGTGAATATCTGGCGGGGGTCGTGGCTAACTATGGCTACACCTTC.

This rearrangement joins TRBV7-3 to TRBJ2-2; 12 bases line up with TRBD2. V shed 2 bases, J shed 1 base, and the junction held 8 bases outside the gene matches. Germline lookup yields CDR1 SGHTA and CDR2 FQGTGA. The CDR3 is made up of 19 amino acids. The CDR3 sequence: CASSLPGLAGLRNTGELFF. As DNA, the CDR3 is TGTGCCAGCAGCTTACCCGGACTAGCGGGGCTAAGGAACACCGGGGAGCTGTTTTTT.

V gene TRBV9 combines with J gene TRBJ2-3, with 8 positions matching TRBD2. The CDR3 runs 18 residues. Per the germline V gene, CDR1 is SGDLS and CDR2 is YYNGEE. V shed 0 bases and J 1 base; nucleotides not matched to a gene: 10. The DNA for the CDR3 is TGTGCCAGCAGCGTAGGAGGCTGGCGGGAGGAGGGCACAGATACGCAGTATTTT. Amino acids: CASSVGGWREEGTDTQYF.

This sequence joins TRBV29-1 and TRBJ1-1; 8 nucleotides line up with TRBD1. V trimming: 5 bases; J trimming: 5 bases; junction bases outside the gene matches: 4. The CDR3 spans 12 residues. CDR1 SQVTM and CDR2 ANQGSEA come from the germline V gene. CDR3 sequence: CSVFRGQTEAFF. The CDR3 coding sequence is TGCAGCGTTTTCAGGGGGCAGACTGAAGCTTTCTTT.

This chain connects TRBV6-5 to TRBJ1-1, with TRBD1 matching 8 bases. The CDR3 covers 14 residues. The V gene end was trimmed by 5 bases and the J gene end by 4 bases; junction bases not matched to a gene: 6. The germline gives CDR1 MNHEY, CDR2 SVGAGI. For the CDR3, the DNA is TGTGCCAGCAGTCCCGGACAGGGATTCACTGAAGCTTTCTTT. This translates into CASSPGQGFTEAFF.

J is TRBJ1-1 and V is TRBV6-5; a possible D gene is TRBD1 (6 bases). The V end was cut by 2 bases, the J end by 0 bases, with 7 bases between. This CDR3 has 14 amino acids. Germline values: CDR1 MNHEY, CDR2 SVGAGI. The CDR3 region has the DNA TGTGCCAGCAGTTACACAGGGATGAACACTGAAGCTTTCTTT. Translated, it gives CASSYTGMNTEAFF.

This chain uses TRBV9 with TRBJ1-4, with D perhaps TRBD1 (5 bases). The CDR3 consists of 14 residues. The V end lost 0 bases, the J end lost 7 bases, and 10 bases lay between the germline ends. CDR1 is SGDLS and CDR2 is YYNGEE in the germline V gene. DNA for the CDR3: TGTGCCAGCAGCGTAGAGGGGTTTGGTGAAAAACTGTTTTTT. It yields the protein CASSVEGFGEKLFF.

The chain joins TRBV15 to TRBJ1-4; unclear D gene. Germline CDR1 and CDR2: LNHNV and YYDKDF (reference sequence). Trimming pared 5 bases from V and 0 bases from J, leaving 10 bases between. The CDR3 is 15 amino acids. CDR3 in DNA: TGTGCCACCAGCCTGGTGCGTGCAACTAATGAAAAACTGTTTTTT. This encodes CATSLVRATNEKLFF.

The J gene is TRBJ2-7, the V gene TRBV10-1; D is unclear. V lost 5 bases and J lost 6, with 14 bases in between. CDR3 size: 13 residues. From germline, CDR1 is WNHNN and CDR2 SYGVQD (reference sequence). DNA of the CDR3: TGCGCCAGCAGTTCGACTCTCTCTTCCGAGCAGTACTTC. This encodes CASSSTLSSEQYF.

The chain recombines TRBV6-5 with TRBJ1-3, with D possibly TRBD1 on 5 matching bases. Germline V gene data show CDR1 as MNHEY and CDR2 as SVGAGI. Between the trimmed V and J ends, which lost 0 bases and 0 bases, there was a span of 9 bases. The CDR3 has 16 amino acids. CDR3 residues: CASSYSKGFSGNTIYF. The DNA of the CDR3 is TGTGCCAGCAGTTACTCGAAGGGGTTCTCTGGAAACACCATATATTTT.

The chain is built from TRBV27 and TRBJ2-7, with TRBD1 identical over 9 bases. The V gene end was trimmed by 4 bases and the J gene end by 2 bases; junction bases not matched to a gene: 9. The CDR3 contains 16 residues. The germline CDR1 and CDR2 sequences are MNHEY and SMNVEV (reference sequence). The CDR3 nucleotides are TGTGCCAGCAGTTCTGAGTGGGACAGGGTGGCCTACGAGCAGTACTTC. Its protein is CASSSEWDRVAYEQYF.

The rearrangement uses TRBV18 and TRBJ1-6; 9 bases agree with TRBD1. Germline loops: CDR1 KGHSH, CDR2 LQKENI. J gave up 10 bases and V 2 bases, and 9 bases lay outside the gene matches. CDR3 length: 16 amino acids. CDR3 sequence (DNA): TGTGCCAGCTCACCAGGACAGGGGATAGGAGAATCACCCCTCCACTTT. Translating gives CASSPGQGIGESPLHF.